Listed here are 20 T cell receptor beta chains from one sample, sequenced in a study of regulatory and conventional T cells in RAG deficiency. Only in-frame clones appear in the TCRdb table, and some are missing; sequencing was by immunoSEQ multiplex PCR. The table lists about 46,000 clones, more than 80% of them singletons. Conventional CD4+ T cells were sorted from blood as CD25-low CD127-high cells. The same sample was also studied in work on regulatory T cells. That report adds: The primer mix had 52 TRBV and 13 TRBJ primers.

Sequencing was done on a sample of CD4+ effector T cells sorted from blood. The receptors were sampled from a human donor in good health.

The V gene is TRBV6-1, the J gene TRBJ1-1, with 7 positions matching TRBD1. This CDR3 is 14 amino acids long. Germline CDR1 and CDR2: MNHNS and SASEGT. J gave up 1 base and V 4 bases, and 3 bases lay outside the gene matches. CDR3 nucleotide sequence: TGTGCCAGCAGTGCCCGGGACAGGAACACTGAAGCTTTCTTT. Its protein is CASSARDRNTEAFF.

The rearrangement uses TRBV5-1 and TRBJ2-3; D gene ambiguous. The CDR3 length is 15 residues. From germline, CDR1 is SGHRS and CDR2 YFSETQ. Trimming took 0 bases from V and 0 from J, leaving 8 bases between them. For the CDR3, the DNA is TGCGCCAGCAGCTTGGCCGTTACTAGCACAGATACGCAGTATTTT. Translation gives CASSLAVTSTDTQYF.

The V call is TRBV11-2, the J call TRBJ2-7; D call uncertain. Per the germline V gene, CDR1 is SGHAT and CDR2 is FQNNGV. The CDR3 is made up of 14 amino acids. Trimming left V 3 bases short and J 4 bases short, with 13 bases between. This CDR3 reads CASSFVPGQYEQYF. The CDR3 nucleotides are TGTGCCAGCAGCTTTGTTCCAGGCCAATACGAGCAGTACTTC.

The rearrangement joins TRBV27 to TRBJ2-1; TRBD2 agrees at 10 bases. The germline V gene has CDR1 MNHEY and CDR2 SMNVEV (reference sequence). The CDR3 loop spans 15 amino acids. V lost 5 bases, J lost 6 bases, and 7 bases stayed unmatched. The CDR3, as DNA: TGTGCCAGCAGTCCGCGGGTAGCGGGGGGCAATGAGCAGTTCTTC. It specifies CASSPRVAGGNEQFF.

V and J are TRBV7-9 and TRBJ2-7; D is ambiguous. CDR3 size: 18 residues. V was clipped by 2 bases and J by 0 bases, with 20 bases between them. Germline V gene data show CDR1 as SEHNR and CDR2 as FQNEAQ (reference sequence). The CDR3 region has the DNA TGTGCCAGCAGCTTACTGGTGGGTCAGGAAGGAGCCTCCTACGAGCAGTACTTC. Translating gives CASSLLVGQEGASYEQYF.

About this clone itself: The sample has other DNA sequences that encode this CDR3 too. The CDR3 sequence is CASSEGGYGYTF. In nucleotides, the CDR3 is TGTGCCAGCTCTGAGGGGGGCTATGGCTACACCTTC. V gene TRBV2 combines with J gene TRBJ1-2; D is possibly TRBD1 (6 bases). Germline loops: CDR1 SNHLY, CDR2 FYNNEI. This CDR3 spans 12 amino acids. The ends were cut back, 8 bases at V and 4 bases at J, with 11 bases in the middle.

V gene TRBV9 combines with J gene TRBJ2-3, with a possible D match to TRBD2 (7 bases). The CDR3 has 16 amino acids. Germline V lookup: CDR1 SGDLS, CDR2 YYNGEE. The V end lost 3 bases, the J end lost 1 base, and 15 bases lay between the germline ends. CDR3 protein: CASSAPMGGRTDTQYF. CDR3 nucleotide sequence: TGTGCCAGCAGCGCCCCTATGGGGGGGCGCACAGATACGCAGTATTTT.

As to this clone: This CDR3 is also generated by other DNA sequences in the sample. The CDR3 is CASSIRNNEQFF. CDR3 in DNA: TGTGCCAGTAGTATTCGAAACAATGAGCAGTTCTTC. The V call is TRBV19, the J call TRBJ2-1; unclear D gene. V was clipped by 3 bases and J by 5 bases, with 5 bases between them. Germline V CDR1 and CDR2: LNHDA, SQIVND (reference sequence). The CDR3 length is 12 residues.

This chain links TRBV29-1 with TRBJ1-1; D unclear. This CDR3 contains 12 residues. Trimming removed 4 bases from V and 0 bases from J, with 6 bases in between. Germline V gene lookup returns CDR1 SQVTM and CDR2 ANQGSEA. In DNA, the CDR3 is TGCAGCGTTGCCCAGCTGAACACTGAAGCTTTCTTT. The encoded protein is CSVAQLNTEAFF.

The chain carries TRBV4-2 and TRBJ1-6; TRBD1 is a possible D gene (6 bases). The CDR3 length is 15 residues. CDR1 is LGHNA, CDR2 YNFKEQ, per germline. V lost 5 bases to trimming and J lost 5 bases, with 13 bases between them. For the CDR3, the DNA is TGTGCCAGCAGCAAAGGACAGCTTGATAATTCACCCCTCCACTTT. It is translated as CASSKGQLDNSPLHF.

The rearrangement joins TRBV19 to TRBJ2-3, with 10 bases fitting TRBD2. After removal of 6 bases from V and 8 bases from J, the junction contained 8 bases not matched to a gene. Germline assignment: CDR1 LNHDA and CDR2 SQIVND (reference sequence). The CDR3 is 14 residues long. CDR3 sequence reads: CASRSGGAWGTQYF. DNA for the CDR3: TGTGCCAGTAGAAGCGGGGGGGCCTGGGGTACGCAGTATTTT.

There are a few counts of this clone. V is TRBV2 and J is TRBJ2-5, with D possibly called TRBD1 or TRBD2 (5 bases each). Germline V gene data show CDR1 as SNHLY and CDR2 as FYNNEI. Trimming took off 7 bases at V and 3 bases at J, with 12 bases between the two ends. This CDR3 contains 13 residues. DNA for the CDR3: TGTGCCAGCAATCGGGGCCCGAAAGAGACCCAGTACTTC. This gives the protein CASNRGPKETQYF.

The rearrangement uses TRBV19 and TRBJ2-3; D not certain. The V end lost 5 bases, the J end lost 4 bases, and 13 bases lay between the germline ends. Germline CDR1 LNHDA, CDR2 SQIVND (reference sequence). The CDR3 has 14 residues. CDR3 amino acids: CASSVRVSADTQYF. The CDR3 nucleotides are TGTGCCAGTAGTGTCAGAGTCTCAGCAGATACGCAGTATTTT.

CDR3 DNA sequence: TGTGCCAGCAGCAAACAGGGGGCGCAGGCCCTGAACACCGGGGAGCTGTTTTTT. This sequence encodes CASSKQGAQALNTGELFF. This chain uses TRBV6-4 with TRBJ2-2; 9 nucleotides match TRBD1. V was pared by 6 bases and J by 1 base, with 12 bases of the junction left unmatched. The CDR3 is 18 residues long. Per germline, CDR1 MRHNA and CDR2 SNTAGT.

The V and J genes are TRBV11-3 and TRBJ2-3; the D is unclear. The V gene's germline CDR1 is SGHNT and CDR2 YENEEA. V lost 3 bases and J lost 4, with 8 bases in between. The CDR3 is made up of 13 amino acids. The CDR3 region has the DNA TGTGCCAGCAGCTTTAGGGTTTCAGATACGCAGTATTTT. It codes for CASSFRVSDTQYF.

The rearrangement links TRBV2 to TRBJ1-4, with D unclear. From germline, CDR1 is SNHLY and CDR2 FYNNEI. V was trimmed by 8 bases and J by 4 bases, leaving 11 bases between them. The CDR3 length is 13 residues. The CDR3 here is CASRPSLNEKLFF. CDR3 bases: TGTGCCAGCCGTCCTTCTCTTAATGAAAAACTGTTTTTT.

The chain joins TRBV28 to TRBJ1-4; TRBD1 agrees at 8 bases. The CDR3 runs 15 residues. CDR1 MDHEN and CDR2 SYDVKM come from the germline V gene. Trimming at V came to 5 bases and at J to 4 bases, leaving 6 bases not matched to a gene. CDR3 sequence: CASSTQGAYNEKLFF. Here the CDR3 DNA reads TGTGCCAGCAGTACTCAGGGGGCGTATAATGAAAAACTGTTTTTT.

The V call is TRBV15, the J call TRBJ2-7, with D possibly TRBD1 on 6 matching bases. The V and J ends lost 3 bases and 2 bases respectively, with 11 bases between them. Germline CDR1 and CDR2: LNHNV and YYDKDF (reference sequence). The CDR3 has 14 amino acids. CDR3 in DNA: TGTGCCACCAGCAGGAGCAGGGGAGCCTACGAGCAGTACTTC. It encodes CATSRSRGAYEQYF.

The rearrangement uses TRBV5-1 and TRBJ2-1, with 7 bases matching TRBD2. CDR1 SGHRS and CDR2 YFSETQ come from the germline V gene. The CDR3 is 19 residues long. Germline trimming cut 3 bases from V and 0 bases from J; bases unmatched to any gene: 15. CDR3 nucleotides: TGCGCCAGCAGCTGGCCTGGAGCTAGCGGTTCGAGCTCCTACAATGAGCAGTTCTTC. Amino acids: CASSWPGASGSSSYNEQFF.

The chain links TRBV28 to TRBJ2-1; D remains ambiguous. The CDR3 length is 14 residues. V was trimmed by 5 bases and J by 7 bases, leaving 15 bases between them. Germline V gene data show CDR1 as MDHEN and CDR2 as SYDVKM. CDR3 sequence reads: CASSRPRNGNEQFF. CDR3 DNA: TGTGCCAGCAGTCGACCCCGCAACGGGAATGAGCAGTTCTTC.